A single sample is the source of the 27 T cell receptor beta chains below, sequenced in a study of cytomegalovirus exposure and HLA in healthy donors. Researchers ran the PCR with 60 Vbeta and 13 Jbeta primers. Measured with immunoSEQ multiplex PCR; TCRdb has only the in-frame clones, and not every one. This sample has 250,000 or so clones; approximately 80% occur once, and the top ten carry around 8%. Sequenced sample: PBMCs. Source of these receptors: an older woman in good health and CMV-seropositive.

V usage is TRBV6-6 and J usage is TRBJ2-7; D is perhaps TRBD2 (5 bases). The CDR3 length is 14 residues. V lost 6 bases, J lost 2 bases, and 14 bases lay in between. The V gene's germline CDR1 is MNHNY and CDR2 SVGAGI (reference sequence). The CDR3 reads CASSLTPGTYEQYF. DNA of the CDR3: TGTGCCAGCAGCCTCACCCCCGGGACCTACGAGCAGTACTTC.

The chain is built from TRBV11-2 and TRBJ1-2; 8 nucleotides line up with TRBD1. Germline V lookup: CDR1 SGHAT, CDR2 FQNNGV. The CDR3 length is 14 residues. Unmatched junction bases numbered 4, after V lost 3 bases and J lost 4 bases. The CDR3 loop reads CASSLDRASYGYTF. The DNA for the CDR3 is TGTGCCAGCAGCTTGGACAGGGCCAGCTATGGCTACACCTTC.

This clone has only one observation. The chain carries TRBV9 and TRBJ2-1; D not certain. Germline CDR1 is SGDLS and CDR2 is YYNGEE. Trimming removed 0 bases from V and 0 bases from J, with 7 bases in between. The CDR3 runs 15 residues. CDR3 loop: CASSVATYSYNEQFF. CDR3 in DNA: TGTGCCAGCAGCGTAGCCACATACTCCTACAATGAGCAGTTCTTC.

This clone was observed once. The chain has TRBV27 and TRBJ1-5, with D unresolved. This CDR3 spans 13 amino acids. Germline V gene sequence: CDR1 MNHEY, CDR2 SMNVEV (reference sequence). Trimming removed 8 bases from V and 4 bases from J, with 12 bases in between. CDR3 sequence reads: CASRLSWNQPQHF. For the CDR3, the DNA is TGTGCCAGCCGACTTAGTTGGAATCAGCCCCAGCATTTT.

This chain joins TRBV19 and TRBJ2-3, with TRBD2 identical over 11 bases. The CDR3 length is 14 residues. Germline assignment: CDR1 LNHDA and CDR2 SQIVND (reference sequence). V dropped 7 bases and J dropped 4; count of bases not matched to a gene: 4. CDR3 loop: CASTLAGGPDTQYF. DNA for the CDR3: TGTGCCAGTACCCTAGCGGGAGGCCCAGATACGCAGTATTTT. Using reference TRBV19 and TRBJ2-3 for the parts outside the CDR3, the full variable domain is DGGITQSPKYLFRKEGQNVTLSCEQNLNHDAMYWYRQDPGQGLRLIYYSQIVNDFQKGDIAEGYSVSREKKESFPLTVTSAQKNPTAFYLCASTLAGGPDTQYFGPGTRLTVL.

CDR3: CASSLRGAYDEQYF. CDR3 bases: TGTGCCAGCAGTTTGCGGGGGGCCTACGACGAGCAGTACTTC. The chain carries TRBV27 and TRBJ2-5; TRBD2 matches at 8 bases. The J call may be in error: the DNA end matches TRBJ2-7 better. The CDR3 contains 14 residues. Germline CDR1 is MNHEY and CDR2 is SMNVEV (reference sequence).

The chain uses TRBV9 and TRBJ2-5; D remains ambiguous. This CDR3 is 14 amino acids long. Germline lookup yields CDR1 SGDLS and CDR2 YYNGEE. The V end was cut by 1 base, the J end by 4 bases, with 11 bases between. The CDR3: CASSVYLDIETQYF. The CDR3, as DNA: TGTGCCAGCAGCGTATACCTAGATATAGAGACCCAGTACTTC. Drawing the rest from reference TRBV9 and TRBJ2-5, the complete variable domain is DSGVTQTPKHLITATGQRVTLRCSPRSGDLSVYWYQQSLDQGLQFLIQYYNGEERAKGNILERFSAQQFPDLHSELNLSSLELGDSALYFCASSVYLDIETQYFGPGTRLLVL.

CDR3 sequence (DNA): TGTGCCAGCAGGCGGGCGGGACAGGGTAACACCGGGGAGCTGTTTTTT. It yields the protein CASRRAGQGNTGELFF. The gene calls are TRBV11-3 and TRBJ2-2; 9 bases align to TRBD1. The V gene's germline CDR1 is SGHNT and CDR2 YENEEA. The CDR3 has 16 residues. V was clipped by 6 bases and J by 2 bases; unmatched bases: 7.

This clone was counted once. The V and J genes are TRBV19 and TRBJ2-5; D is undetermined. V lost 4 bases and J lost 2, with 8 bases in between. The CDR3 contains 13 residues. CDR1 and CDR2 (germline): LNHDA, SQIVND (reference sequence). CDR3 bases: TGTGCCAGTAGTAGTCAACAGCAAGAGACCCAGTACTTC. It is translated as CASSSQQQETQYF.

The chain has TRBV4-1 and TRBJ1-4; possibly TRBD1 for D (5 bases). Germline values: CDR1 MGHRA, CDR2 YSYEKL. The length of the CDR3 is 16 residues. V lost 0 bases to trimming and J lost 5 bases, with 13 bases between them. The DNA for the CDR3 is TGCGCCAGCAGCCAAGACCCCCCGGGGGGAAATGAAAAACTGTTTTTT. Its translation is CASSQDPPGGNEKLFF.

V is TRBV19 and J is TRBJ2-7, with TRBD2 matching over 10 bases. The CDR3 has 15 residues. CDR1 LNHDA and CDR2 SQIVND come from the germline V gene (reference sequence). The J segment lost 3 bases and the V segment lost 5 bases, leaving 7 bases of the junction unmatched. The CDR3 region is CASSPEREGSYEQYF. In DNA form, the CDR3 reads TGTGCCAGTAGTCCAGAGCGGGAGGGAAGCTACGAGCAGTACTTC.

The genes are TRBV5-1 and TRBJ1-4; D is uncertain. Trimming shortened V by 2 bases and J by 4 bases, and 9 bases separated the two germline ends. CDR1 is SGHRS, CDR2 YFSETQ, per germline. The CDR3 runs 14 residues. CDR3 coding DNA: TGCGCCAGCAGCTTACAGAACAGTAATGAAAAACTGTTTTTT. Amino acid sequence: CASSLQNSNEKLFF.

The chain carries TRBV21-1 and TRBJ2-7; the table calls TRBD1, which could not be checked here. TRBV21-1 is a known pseudogene. This CDR3 has 14 residues. DNA for the CDR3: TGTGCCAGCAGCAATAGGCAGGCATCCTACGAGCAGTACTTC. This encodes CASSNRQASYEQYF.

J is TRBJ1-1 and V is TRBV30; D is unresolved. V shed 3 bases and J shed 10 bases, with 12 bases lying between them. There are 11 residues in the CDR3. Germline V gene lookup returns CDR1 GTSNPN and CDR2 SVGIG (reference sequence). CDR3 coding DNA: TGTGCCTGGAGGGACTATATCGGAGCTTTCTTT. Amino acids: CAWRDYIGAFF.

CDR3 loop: CASSSSSGSDEQYF. CDR3 coding DNA: TGCGCCAGCAGCAGCTCTAGCGGGAGCGATGAGCAGTACTTC. V is TRBV5-1 and J is TRBJ2-7; TRBD2 matches at 10 bases. Trimming removed 4 bases from V and 7 bases from J; junction bases left unmatched: 8. The CDR3 length is 14 residues. Per the germline V gene, CDR1 is SGHRS and CDR2 is YFSETQ.

CDR3 sequence reads: CASSIGRGGGRIGTQYF. The DNA for the CDR3 is TGTGCCAGTAGTATAGGTCGAGGTGGCGGGAGGATCGGTACGCAGTATTTT. The chain carries TRBV19 and TRBJ2-3; 8 bases map to TRBD2. CDR3 size: 17 residues. Looked up from germline, CDR1 is LNHDA and CDR2 is SQIVND (reference sequence). Unmatched junction bases numbered 14, after V lost 1 base and J lost 8 bases.

This clone was counted between two and nine times. The chain uses TRBV7-9 and TRBJ2-7; 9 bases map to TRBD1. CDR1 SEHNR and CDR2 FQNEAQ come from the germline V gene (reference sequence). This CDR3 has 14 amino acids. The V gene end was trimmed by 6 bases and the J gene end by 6 bases; junction bases not matched to a gene: 9. CDR3 amino acids: CASSRRDRVPEQYF. The DNA for the CDR3 is TGTGCCAGCAGTCGCCGGGACAGGGTTCCCGAGCAGTACTTC.

This chain joins TRBV6-6 and TRBJ2-1; TRBD2 matches at 7 bases. The ends lost 5 bases at V and 8 bases at J; junction bases unmatched: 15. Germline loops: CDR1 MNHNY, CDR2 SVGAGI (reference sequence). The CDR3 sequence is 16 residues long. The chain's CDR3 is CASSRRPGLPFDEQFF. The CDR3 DNA is TGTGCCAGCAGTCGAAGACCGGGACTACCCTTCGATGAGCAGTTCTTC.

The chain employs TRBV18 and TRBJ1-1, with D perhaps TRBD1 (6 bases). This CDR3 is 13 amino acids long. CDR1 is KGHSH, CDR2 LQKENI, per germline. Trimming removed 6 bases at V and 5 bases at J, with 13 bases between. CDR3: CASSPGQDTEAFF. The CDR3 DNA sequence: TGTGCCAGCTCGCCGGGACAAGATACTGAAGCTTTCTTT. The full variable domain, rest sourced from reference TRBV18 and TRBJ1-1, is NAGVMQNPRHLVRRRGQEARLRCSPMKGHSHVYWYRQLPEEGLKFMVYLQKENIIDESGMPKERFSAEFPKEGPSILRIQQVVRGDSAAYFCASSPGQDTEAFFGQGTRLTVV.

V and J are TRBV2 and TRBJ1-4, with 7 bases matching TRBD1. Germline trimming cut 7 bases from V and 5 bases from J; bases unmatched to any gene: 7. Germline lookup yields CDR1 SNHLY and CDR2 FYNNEI. This CDR3 comprises 14 residues. CDR3 amino acids: CASISSRGNEKLFF. The CDR3 region has the DNA TGTGCCAGCATTAGCAGCAGGGGGAATGAAAAACTGTTTTTT.

A single count supports this clone. The chain carries TRBV5-6 and TRBJ1-2, with TRBD1 matching 10 bases. Losses at the gene ends were 3 bases for V and 8 bases for J; bases not matched to a gene: 16. This CDR3 has 17 amino acids. Germline V CDR1 and CDR2: SGHDT, YYEEEE. The CDR3 reads CASSWMEHRDRGMGYTF. CDR3 sequence (DNA): TGTGCCAGCAGCTGGATGGAACACCGGGACAGGGGAATGGGCTACACCTTC.

This clone has a handful of counts. V gene TRBV2 combines with J gene TRBJ2-5, with D perhaps TRBD2 (5 bases). Between the trimmed V and J ends, which lost 4 bases and 5 bases, there was a span of 14 bases. This CDR3 region has 14 residues. Germline CDR1 and CDR2: SNHLY and FYNNEI. The CDR3 bases are TGTGCCAGCAGTGTTGAGGGCGTCGGGGAGACCCAGTACTTC. It is translated as CASSVEGVGETQYF.

To note about this clone: The same CDR3 can be traced to other DNA sequences in this sample. The chain couples TRBV13 to TRBJ2-7, with D maybe TRBD2 (5 bases). With 2 bases removed from V and 4 bases from J, the gap between germline ends came to 6 bases. This CDR3 has 12 amino acids. CDR1 and CDR2 from the germline V gene are PRHDT and FYEKMQ (reference sequence). CDR3: CASSLRGYEQYF. CDR3 DNA: TGTGCCAGCAGCTTACGGGGATACGAGCAGTACTTC.

The chain carries TRBV4-1 and TRBJ2-7; TRBD2 matches 13 bases. V lost 4 bases to trimming and J lost 6 bases; unmatched junction nucleotides: 6. The CDR3 consists of 15 residues. Germline loops: CDR1 MGHRA, CDR2 YSYEKL. In DNA, the CDR3 is TGCGCCAGCAGCCCACCGGGACTAGCGGGAACCGAGCAGTACTTC. Its protein is CASSPPGLAGTEQYF.

This chain uses TRBV5-4 with TRBJ2-1; the match to TRBD2 covers 9 bases. The CDR3 consists of 16 residues. Germline loops: CDR1 SGHNT, CDR2 YYREEE (reference sequence). The junction had 7 bases not matched to a gene; V was cut back by 1 base and J by 5 bases. The CDR3 region has the DNA TGTGCCAGCAGCTTGAAGAGACTAGCGGTAGACAATGAGCAGTTCTTC. It is translated as CASSLKRLAVDNEQFF.

The chain has TRBV19 and TRBJ2-1, with TRBD2 matching 14 bases. The J segment lost 8 bases and the V segment lost 5 bases, leaving 8 bases of the junction unmatched. In germline, CDR1 is LNHDA, CDR2 SQIVND (reference sequence). The CDR3 loop spans 16 amino acids. The CDR3 sequence is CASSPGTSGSRHEQFF. For the CDR3, the DNA is TGTGCCAGTAGTCCCGGGACTAGCGGGAGCAGGCATGAGCAGTTCTTC.

CDR3 sequence (DNA): TGTGCCAGCAGCTCAGGGTTGCACGAGCAGTACTTC. The encoded protein is CASSSGLHEQYF. The V gene is TRBV7-9, the J gene TRBJ2-7, with D possibly matching TRBD1 (5 bases). The germline gives CDR1 SEHNR, CDR2 FQNEAQ (reference sequence). This CDR3 has 12 residues. With 4 bases removed from V and 5 bases from J, the gap between germline ends came to 9 bases. Full variable domain (rest looked up from reference TRBV7-9 and TRBJ2-7): DTGVSQNPRHKITKRGQNVTFRCDPISEHNRLYWYRQTLGQGPEFLTYFQNEAQLEKSRLLSDRFSAERPKGSFSTLEIQRTEQGDSAMYLCASSSGLHEQYFGPGTRLTVT.